This T cell receptor beta chain was observed in a study of technical replicates of blood from four donors. Per germline, CDR1 SEHNR and CDR2 FQNEAQ (reference sequence). The length of the CDR3 is 13 residues. Unmatched junction bases numbered 8, after V lost 3 bases and J lost 10 bases. Produced via immunoSEQ multiplex PCR; TCRdb's table is partial and in-frame only. There are 79,000 or so clones in the sample; 91% occur only once, and 0.2% to 0.25% lies in the top ten. The V and J genes are TRBV7-9 and TRBJ1-2, with 7 nucleotides matching TRBD1. The receptor's source is a human donor in good health. Sequencing was carried out using T cells isolated from PBMCs. As DNA, the CDR3 is TGTGCCAGCAGCTTGGTTGGACAGGTTAACTACACCTTC. It codes for CASSLVGQVNYTF.